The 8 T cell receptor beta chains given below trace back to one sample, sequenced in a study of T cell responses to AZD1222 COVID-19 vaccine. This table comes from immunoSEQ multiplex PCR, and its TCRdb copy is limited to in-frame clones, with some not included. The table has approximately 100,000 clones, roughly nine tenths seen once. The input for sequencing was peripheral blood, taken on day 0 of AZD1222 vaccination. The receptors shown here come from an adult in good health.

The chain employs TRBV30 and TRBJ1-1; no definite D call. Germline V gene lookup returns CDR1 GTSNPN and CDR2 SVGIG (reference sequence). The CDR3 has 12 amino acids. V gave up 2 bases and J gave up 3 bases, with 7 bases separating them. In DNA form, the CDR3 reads TGTGCCTGGAGTAAGGAGTACACTGAAGCTTTCTTT. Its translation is CAWSKEYTEAFF.

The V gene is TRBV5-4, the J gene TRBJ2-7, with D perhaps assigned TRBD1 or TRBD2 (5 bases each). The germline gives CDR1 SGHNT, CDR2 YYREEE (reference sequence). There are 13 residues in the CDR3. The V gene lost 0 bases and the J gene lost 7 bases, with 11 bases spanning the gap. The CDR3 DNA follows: TGTGCCAGCAGCTTGGGGGACCTCGGGGAGCAGTACTTC. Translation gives CASSLGDLGEQYF. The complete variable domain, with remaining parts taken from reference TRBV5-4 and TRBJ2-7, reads ETGVTQSPTHLIKTRGQQVTLRCSSQSGHNTVSWYQQALGQGPQFIFQYYREEENGRGNFPPRFSGLQFPNYSSELNVNALELDDSALYLCASSLGDLGEQYFGPGTRLTVT.

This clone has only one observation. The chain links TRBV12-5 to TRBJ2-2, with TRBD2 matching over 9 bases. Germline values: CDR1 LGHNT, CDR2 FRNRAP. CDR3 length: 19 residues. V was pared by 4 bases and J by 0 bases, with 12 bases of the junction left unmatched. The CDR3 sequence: CASGSGLLGGGANTGELFF. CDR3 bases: TGTGCTAGTGGTTCGGGACTTCTTGGCGGGGGGGCGAACACCGGGGAGCTGTTTTTT.

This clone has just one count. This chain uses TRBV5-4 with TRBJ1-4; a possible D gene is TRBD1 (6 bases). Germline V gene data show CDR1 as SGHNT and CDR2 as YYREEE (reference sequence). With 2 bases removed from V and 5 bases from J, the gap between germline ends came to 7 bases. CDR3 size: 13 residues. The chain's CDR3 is CASSLTGNEKLFF. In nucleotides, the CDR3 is TGTGCCAGCAGCTTAACAGGGAATGAAAAACTGTTTTTT.

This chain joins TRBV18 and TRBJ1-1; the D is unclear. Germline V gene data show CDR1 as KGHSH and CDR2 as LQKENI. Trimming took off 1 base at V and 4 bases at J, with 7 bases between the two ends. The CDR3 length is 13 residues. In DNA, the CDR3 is TGTGCCAGCTCACCACGGGCAGGCACTGAAGCTTTCTTT. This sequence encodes CASSPRAGTEAFF.

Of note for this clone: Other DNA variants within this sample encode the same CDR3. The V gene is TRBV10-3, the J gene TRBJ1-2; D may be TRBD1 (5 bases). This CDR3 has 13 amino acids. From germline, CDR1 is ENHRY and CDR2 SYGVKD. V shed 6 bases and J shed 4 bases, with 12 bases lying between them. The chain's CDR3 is CAIRTGGPYGYTF. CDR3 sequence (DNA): TGTGCCATCAGGACGGGGGGACCCTATGGCTACACCTTC.

CDR3 region: CASSTDSYYGYTF. CDR3 coding DNA: TGTGCCAGCAGCACTGACAGTTACTATGGCTACACCTTC. The V and J genes are TRBV7-9 and TRBJ1-2; TRBD1 is a possible D gene (5 bases). The CDR3 sequence is 13 residues long. The V end was cut by 5 bases, the J end by 3 bases, with 10 bases between. The germline V gene has CDR1 SEHNR and CDR2 FQNEAQ (reference sequence).

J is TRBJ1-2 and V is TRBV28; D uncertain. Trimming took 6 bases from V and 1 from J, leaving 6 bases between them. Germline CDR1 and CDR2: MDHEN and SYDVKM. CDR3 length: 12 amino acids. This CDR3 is CASRENNYGYTF. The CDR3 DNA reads TGTGCCAGCAGGGAAAATAACTATGGCTACACCTTC.